Below, 22 T cell receptor beta chains from the same sample are listed, as sequenced in a study of identical twins. MiXCR, run by TCRdb on the 5' RACE reads, gives a single entry per CDR3 protein. The sample has about 210,000 distinct CDR3 sequences, 9.4% seen once; the top ten hold just over 5%. The source material was memory (CD45RO+) T cells sorted from blood. These receptors all come from a woman aged 18-29 years in good health.

This clonotype was seen only a few times. The junction differs from germline at one of its ends, possibly a read error. V gene TRBV5-4 combines with J gene TRBJ2-7, with TRBD2 matching over 13 bases. The CDR3 has 16 amino acids. Looked up from germline, CDR1 is SGHNT and CDR2 is YYREEE (reference sequence). The CDR3 sequence is CASSGTSGRASHEQYF. DNA for the CDR3: TGTGCCAGCAGCGGTACTAGCGGGAGGGCCTCCCACGAGCAGTACTTC.

This clonotype was detected a few times. V usage is TRBV9 and J usage is TRBJ2-2; D gene uncertain. Trimming stripped 0 bases from V and 5 bases from J, with 20 bases between. The CDR3 consists of 18 residues. In germline, CDR1 is SGDLS, CDR2 YYNGEE. Written as DNA, the CDR3 is TGTGCCAGCAGCGTAGCTTATACCGCAGGAGAGTGTACCGGGGAGCTGTTTTTT. This translates into CASSVAYTAGECTGELFF.

The rearrangement joins TRBV20-1 to TRBJ2-2, with 10 bases aligning to TRBD2. CDR1 DFQATT and CDR2 SNEGSKA come from the germline V gene (reference sequence). The J segment lost 2 bases and the V segment lost 1 base, leaving 7 bases of the junction unmatched. The CDR3 totals 17 residues. CDR3 in amino acids: CSARALAGERNTGELFF. The CDR3 DNA reads TGCAGTGCTAGAGCCCTAGCGGGAGAACGCAACACCGGGGAGCTGTTTTTT.

The chain joins TRBV4-2 to TRBJ2-2, with TRBD2 identical over 14 bases. The CDR3 is 18 residues long. Germline V gene sequence: CDR1 LGHNA, CDR2 YNFKEQ. J lost 1 base, V lost 4 bases, and 5 bases had no gene match. CDR3 protein: CASSLSGTSGGNTGELFF. The DNA for the CDR3 is TGTGCCAGCAGCCTTTCAGGGACTAGCGGGGGGAACACCGGGGAGCTGTTTTTT.

This clonotype was counted at least ten times. The V gene is TRBV20-1, the J gene TRBJ1-2; D is possibly TRBD1 (5 bases). CDR3 size: 14 residues. Trimming took off 0 bases at V and 4 bases at J, with 12 bases between the two ends. Germline V gene data show CDR1 as DFQATT and CDR2 as SNEGSKA (reference sequence). CDR3 loop: CSARDGQGGYGYTF. The CDR3 nucleotides read TGCAGTGCTAGAGATGGGCAGGGTGGCTATGGCTACACCTTC.

The chain uses TRBV7-2 and TRBJ2-1, with 15 nucleotides matching TRBD2. The CDR3 contains 15 residues. V shed 5 bases and J 12 bases; nucleotides not matched to a gene: 8. CDR1 is SGHTA, CDR2 FQGNSA, per germline. CDR3 sequence (DNA): TGTGCCAGCAGCCTCGGACTAGCGGGGGGGCCGCGGCAGTTCTTC. This translates into CASSLGLAGGPRQFF.

V and J are TRBV20-1 and TRBJ2-3, with 11 positions matching TRBD2. This CDR3 is built from 15 residues. Germline V lookup: CDR1 DFQATT, CDR2 SNEGSKA (reference sequence). The ends lost 2 bases at V and 4 bases at J; junction bases unmatched: 5. The CDR3 sequence: CSARPLAGDADTQYF. The CDR3 DNA sequence: TGCAGTGCTAGACCACTAGCGGGAGACGCAGATACGCAGTATTTT.

As to this clonotype: At one of its ends the junction is not consistent with the germline gene, which may arise from a read error. The chain carries TRBV2 and TRBJ2-7, with 8 nucleotides matching TRBD2. This CDR3 has 16 amino acids. Germline CDR1 SNHLY, CDR2 FYNNEI. The CDR3 spells CASREDETGLDNEQYF. Written as DNA, the CDR3 is TGTGCCAGCAGGGAAGATGAGACGGGACTAGATAACGAGCAGTACTTC. Combining the CDR3 with reference TRBV2 and TRBJ2-7 gives the whole variable domain EPEVTQTPSHQVTQMGQEVILRCVPISNHLYFYWYRQILGQKVEFLVSFYNNEISEKSEIFDDQFSVERPDGSNFTLKIRSTKLEDSAMYFCASREDETGLDNEQYFGPGTRLTVT.

As concerns this clonotype: One end of the junction is discordant with germline, which a read error may explain. The rearrangement joins TRBV20-1 to TRBJ2-5; D not certain. This CDR3 comprises 8 residues. Germline values: CDR1 DFQATT, CDR2 SNEGSKA (reference sequence). The CDR3 protein is CSPSGEYF. The DNA of the CDR3 is TGCAGTCCAAGTGGAGAGTATTTC.

The rearrangement joins TRBV5-6 to TRBJ2-5; 7 bases are a match to TRBD2. Germline CDR1 SGHDT, CDR2 YYEEEE. The V gene end was trimmed by 2 bases and the J gene end by 2 bases; junction bases not matched to a gene: 6. The CDR3 has 15 residues. CDR3 DNA sequence: TGTGCCAGCAGCTTTGGAGCGGGGCCACAAGAGACCCAGTACTTC. Translated, it gives CASSFGAGPQETQYF.

Here the CDR3 reads CASSLAGERGEQFF. The CDR3 nucleotides are TGTGCCAGCAGCTTAGCGGGAGAGAGGGGTGAGCAGTTCTTC. V is TRBV11-2 and J is TRBJ2-1; the D gene is possibly TRBD2 (6 bases). This CDR3 region has 14 residues. V was trimmed by 1 base and J by 9 bases, leaving 13 bases between them. Per the germline V gene, CDR1 is SGHAT and CDR2 is FQNNGV.

This clonotype was seen ten or more times. This rearrangement joins TRBV12-3 or TRBV12-4 to TRBJ2-3, with D possibly being TRBD2 (5 bases). This CDR3 is built from 15 residues. The V end lost 7 bases, the J end lost 5 bases, and 19 bases lay between the germline ends. The CDR3 reads CASTPPLAGRDTQYF. CDR3 bases: TGTGCCAGCACTCCCCCGCTAGCAGGCCGAGATACGCAGTATTTT.

In this sample, this clonotype turned up a few times. The V gene is TRBV9, the J gene TRBJ1-6; no clear D gene. From germline, CDR1 is SGDLS and CDR2 YYNGEE. Trimming took 1 base from V and 8 from J, leaving 7 bases between them. The CDR3 has 13 amino acids. CDR3 sequence (DNA): TGTGCCAGCAGCGTAATTGAGGATTCACCCCTCCACTTT. Protein: CASSVIEDSPLHF.

The chain has TRBV20-1 and TRBJ2-3; D unresolved. This CDR3 region has 12 residues. Between the trimmed V and J ends, which lost 6 bases and 2 bases, there was a span of 9 bases. Germline lookup yields CDR1 DFQATT and CDR2 SNEGSKA (reference sequence). This CDR3 reads CSAPPHTDTQYF. CDR3 bases: TGCAGTGCCCCCCCTCACACAGATACGCAGTATTTT.

This chain connects TRBV11-3 to TRBJ1-1; perhaps TRBD1 as D (5 bases). CDR3 size: 13 residues. The V end was cut by 0 bases, the J end by 6 bases, with 8 bases between. Germline CDR1 reads SGHNT; CDR2 reads YENEEA. The CDR3 reads CASSLDVGPEAFF. The CDR3 DNA reads TGTGCCAGCAGCTTAGACGTGGGGCCTGAAGCTTTCTTT.

The chain carries TRBV4-1 and TRBJ2-5, with a tentative D call TRBD2 (6 bases). This CDR3 is 15 amino acids long. CDR1 MGHRA and CDR2 YSYEKL come from the germline V gene. V was cut by 4 bases and J by 2 bases, with 14 bases left in between. The CDR3 DNA is TGCGCCAGCAGCCCGGGGAATAGCGGACAAGAGACCCAGTACTTC. Translation gives CASSPGNSGQETQYF.

This chain connects TRBV5-6 to TRBJ1-1, with D unresolved. Deletions cut 2 bases from V and 1 base from J, with 9 bases between. There are 14 residues in the CDR3. Germline V lookup: CDR1 SGHDT, CDR2 YYEEEE. CDR3 nucleotide sequence: TGTGCCAGCAGCTTCAGGCGGACGAACACTGAAGCTTTCTTT. Encoded protein: CASSFRRTNTEAFF.

A few counts support this clonotype. V and J are TRBV7-9 and TRBJ1-3; D possibly corresponds to TRBD1 (6 bases). V lost 11 bases and J lost 4, with 12 bases in between. The CDR3 extends over 12 amino acids. Germline values: CDR1 SEHNR, CDR2 FQNEAQ (reference sequence). Here the CDR3 DNA reads TGTGCCGTCACAGGGCCCGGAAACACCATATATTTT. Its translation: CAVTGPGNTIYF.

This clonotype came up a few times. The genes are TRBV25-1 and TRBJ2-4; a weak D match, TRBD2 (7 bases). The germline V gene encodes CDR1 MGHDK and CDR2 SYGVNS. This CDR3 is built from 16 residues. V gave up 6 bases and J gave up 3 bases, with 18 bases separating them. CDR3 loop: CASSDRGALGKNIQYF. The CDR3 nucleotides are TGTGCCAGCAGCGACCGGGGGGCGCTGGGCAAAAACATTCAGTACTTC. Drawing the rest from reference TRBV25-1 and TRBJ2-4, the complete variable domain is EADIYQTPRYLVIGTGKKITLECSQTMGHDKMYWYQQDPGMELHLIHYSYGVNSTEKGDLSSESTVSRIRTEHFPLTLESARPSHTSQYLCASSDRGALGKNIQYFGAGTRLSVL.

This clonotype occurred a few times. V usage is TRBV18 and J usage is TRBJ1-1, with D unclear. V was shortened by 2 bases and J by 7 bases, with 11 bases between the two germline ends. There are 13 residues in the CDR3. Germline values: CDR1 KGHSH, CDR2 LQKENI. The CDR3 protein is CASSPVLMDEAFF. CDR3 coding DNA: TGTGCCAGCTCACCAGTTCTGATGGATGAAGCTTTCTTT.

The rearrangement uses TRBV23-1 and TRBJ2-4; the match to TRBD2 covers 10 bases. TRBV23-1 is known as an ORF, though its function is uncertain. J lost 10 bases, V lost 2 bases, and 8 bases had no gene match. The CDR3 has 15 residues. CDR3 nucleotides: TGCGCCAGCAGTCAACCTCTAGCGGGAGATCGGATTCAGTACTTC. Protein sequence: CASSQPLAGDRIQYF.

This clonotype has a count of ten or more. J is TRBJ2-1 and V is TRBV29-1; 9 bases are a match to TRBD2. Germline values: CDR1 SQVTM, CDR2 ANQGSEA. The CDR3 loop spans 14 amino acids. V lost 7 bases, J lost 4 bases, and 8 bases stayed unmatched. CDR3 residues: CSAARLADYNEQFF. The DNA for the CDR3 is TGCAGCGCCGCGAGACTAGCGGATTACAATGAGCAGTTCTTC.